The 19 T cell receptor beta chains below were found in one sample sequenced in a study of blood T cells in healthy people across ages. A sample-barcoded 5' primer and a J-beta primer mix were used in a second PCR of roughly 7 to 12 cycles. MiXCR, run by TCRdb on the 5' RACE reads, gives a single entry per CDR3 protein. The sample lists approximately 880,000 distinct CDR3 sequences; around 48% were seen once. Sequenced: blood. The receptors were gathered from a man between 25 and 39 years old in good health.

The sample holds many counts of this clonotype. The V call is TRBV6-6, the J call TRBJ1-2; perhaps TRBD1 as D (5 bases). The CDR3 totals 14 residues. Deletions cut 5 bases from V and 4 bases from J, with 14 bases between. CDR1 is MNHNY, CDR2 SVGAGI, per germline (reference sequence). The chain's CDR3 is CASSPEPTVYGYTF. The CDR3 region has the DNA TGTGCCAGCAGTCCCGAACCGACAGTCTATGGCTACACCTTC.

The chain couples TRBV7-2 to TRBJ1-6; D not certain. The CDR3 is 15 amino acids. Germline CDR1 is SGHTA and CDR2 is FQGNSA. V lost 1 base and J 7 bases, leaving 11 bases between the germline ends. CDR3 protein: CASSLDIAGNSPLHF. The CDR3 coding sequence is TGTGCCAGCAGCTTAGATATCGCGGGAAATTCACCCCTCCACTTT. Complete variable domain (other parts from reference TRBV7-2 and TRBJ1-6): GAGVSQSPSNKVTEKGKDVELRCDPISGHTALYWYRQSLGQGLEFLIYFQGNSAPDKSGLPSDRFSAERTGGSVSTLTIQRTQQEDSAVYLCASSLDIAGNSPLHFGNGTRLTVT.

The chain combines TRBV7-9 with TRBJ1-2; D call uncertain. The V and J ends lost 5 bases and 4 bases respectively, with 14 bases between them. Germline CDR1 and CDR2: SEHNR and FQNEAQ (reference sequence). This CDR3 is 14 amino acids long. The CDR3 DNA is TGTGCCAGCAGCCTTACGGCCACAACCTATGGCTACACCTTC. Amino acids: CASSLTATTYGYTF.

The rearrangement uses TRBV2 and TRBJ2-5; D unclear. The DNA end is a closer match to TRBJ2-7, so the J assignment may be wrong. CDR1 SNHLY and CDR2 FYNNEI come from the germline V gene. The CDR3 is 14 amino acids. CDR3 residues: CASTHLRTGYEQYF. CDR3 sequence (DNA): TGTGCCAGCACCCATCTGAGGACCGGCTACGAGCAGTACTTC.

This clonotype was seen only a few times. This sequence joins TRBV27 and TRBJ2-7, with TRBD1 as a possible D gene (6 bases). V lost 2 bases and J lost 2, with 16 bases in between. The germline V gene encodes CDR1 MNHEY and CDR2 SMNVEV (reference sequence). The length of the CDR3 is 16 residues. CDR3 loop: CASSLLQGGFTYEQYF. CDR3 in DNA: TGTGCCAGCAGTTTACTACAGGGTGGGTTTACCTACGAGCAGTACTTC.

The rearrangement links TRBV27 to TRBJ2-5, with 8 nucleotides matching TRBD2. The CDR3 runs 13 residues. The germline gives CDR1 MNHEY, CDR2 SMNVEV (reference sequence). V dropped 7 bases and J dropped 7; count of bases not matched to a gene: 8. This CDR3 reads CASTLRGVGTQYF. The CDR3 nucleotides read TGTGCCAGCACCTTGCGGGGGGTCGGGACCCAGTACTTC.

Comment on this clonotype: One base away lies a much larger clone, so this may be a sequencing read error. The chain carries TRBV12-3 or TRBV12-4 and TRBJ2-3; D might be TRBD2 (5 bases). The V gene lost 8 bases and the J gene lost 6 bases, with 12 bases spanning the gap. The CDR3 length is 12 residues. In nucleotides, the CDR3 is TGTGCCAGCGATGTGAGAGGGGATACGCAGTATTTT. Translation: CASDVRGDTQYF.

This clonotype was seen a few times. The CDR3 coding sequence is TGTGCCAGCACTTCCGGGGGGCCGGCTGGCTACACCTTC. Translated, it gives CASTSGGPAGYTF. V gene TRBV28 combines with J gene TRBJ1-2, with a weak D call TRBD1 (6 bases). V lost 7 bases to trimming and J lost 7 bases, with 16 bases between them. CDR3 length: 13 amino acids. Germline-derived CDR1 and CDR2 are MDHEN and SYDVKM.

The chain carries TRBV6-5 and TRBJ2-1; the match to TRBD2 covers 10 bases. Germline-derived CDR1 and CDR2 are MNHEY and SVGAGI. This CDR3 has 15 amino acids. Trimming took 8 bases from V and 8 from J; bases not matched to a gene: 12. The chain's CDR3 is CASPTTAGGHDEQFF. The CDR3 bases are TGTGCCAGCCCTACGACAGCGGGGGGGCATGATGAGCAGTTCTTC.

CDR3 nucleotide sequence: TGCAGTGCTAGTCCTGGCGCCAGGGGTGAAAAACTGTTTTTT. Encoded protein: CSASPGARGEKLFF. V gene TRBV20-1 combines with J gene TRBJ1-4; TRBD1 is a possible D gene (6 bases). Germline assignment: CDR1 DFQATT and CDR2 SNEGSKA (reference sequence). The CDR3 totals 14 residues. V lost 3 bases to trimming and J lost 7 bases, with 15 bases between them.

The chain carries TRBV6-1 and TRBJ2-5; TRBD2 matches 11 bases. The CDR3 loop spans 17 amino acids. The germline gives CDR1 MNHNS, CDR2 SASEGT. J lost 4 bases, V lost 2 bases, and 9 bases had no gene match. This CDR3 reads CASSEPRLAGLRETQYF. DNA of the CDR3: TGTGCCAGCAGTGAACCAAGACTAGCGGGATTGAGAGAGACCCAGTACTTC.

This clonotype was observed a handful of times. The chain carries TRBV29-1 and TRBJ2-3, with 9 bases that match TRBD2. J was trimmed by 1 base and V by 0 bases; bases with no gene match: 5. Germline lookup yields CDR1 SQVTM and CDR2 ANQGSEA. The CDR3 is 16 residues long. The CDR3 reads CSVEDFASGGTDTQYF. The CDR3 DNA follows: TGCAGCGTTGAAGATTTCGCTAGCGGGGGCACAGATACGCAGTATTTT.

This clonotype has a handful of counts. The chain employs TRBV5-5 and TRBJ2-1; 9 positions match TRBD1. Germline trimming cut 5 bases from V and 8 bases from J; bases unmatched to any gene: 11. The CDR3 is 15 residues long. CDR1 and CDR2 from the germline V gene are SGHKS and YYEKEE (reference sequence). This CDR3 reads CASRMPGQGSDEQFF. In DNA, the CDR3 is TGTGCCAGCAGGATGCCGGGACAGGGCTCGGATGAGCAGTTCTTC.

The CDR3 region is CSARTQGVATGELFF. CDR3 nucleotide sequence: TGCAGTGCTAGAACACAGGGGGTCGCCACCGGGGAGCTGTTTTTT. The V and J genes are TRBV20-1 and TRBJ2-2, with 8 nucleotides matching TRBD1. Germline loops: CDR1 DFQATT, CDR2 SNEGSKA (reference sequence). This CDR3 contains 15 residues. With V trimmed by 2 bases and J by 4 bases, 6 bases remained unmatched.

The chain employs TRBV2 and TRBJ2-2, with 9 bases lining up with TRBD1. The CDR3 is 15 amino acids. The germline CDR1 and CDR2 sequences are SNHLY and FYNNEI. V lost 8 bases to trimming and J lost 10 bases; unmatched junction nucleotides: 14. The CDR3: CASLKDRGRAVELFF. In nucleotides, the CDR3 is TGTGCCAGCCTCAAGGACAGGGGCCGCGCCGTGGAGCTGTTTTTT. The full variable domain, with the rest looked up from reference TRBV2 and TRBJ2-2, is EPEVTQTPSHQVTQMGQEVILRCVPISNHLYFYWYRQILGQKVEFLVSFYNNEISEKSEIFDDQFSVERPDGSNFTLKIRSTKLEDSAMYFCASLKDRGRAVELFFGEGSRLTVL.

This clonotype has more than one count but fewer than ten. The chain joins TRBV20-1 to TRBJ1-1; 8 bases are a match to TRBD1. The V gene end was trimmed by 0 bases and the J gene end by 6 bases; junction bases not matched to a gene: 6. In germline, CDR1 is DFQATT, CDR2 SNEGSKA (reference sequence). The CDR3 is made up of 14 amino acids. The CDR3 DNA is TGCAGTGCTAGAGATGGGACAGGTGAAGCTGAAGCTTTCTTT. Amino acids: CSARDGTGEAEAFF.

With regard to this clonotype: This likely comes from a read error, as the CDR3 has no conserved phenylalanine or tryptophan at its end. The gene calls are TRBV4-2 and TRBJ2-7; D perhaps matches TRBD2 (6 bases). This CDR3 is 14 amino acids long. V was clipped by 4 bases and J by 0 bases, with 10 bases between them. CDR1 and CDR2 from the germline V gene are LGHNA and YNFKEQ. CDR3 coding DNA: TGTGCCAGCAGCCCCCGGGACTCCTCCTACGAGCAGTACATC. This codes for CASSPRDSSYEQYI.

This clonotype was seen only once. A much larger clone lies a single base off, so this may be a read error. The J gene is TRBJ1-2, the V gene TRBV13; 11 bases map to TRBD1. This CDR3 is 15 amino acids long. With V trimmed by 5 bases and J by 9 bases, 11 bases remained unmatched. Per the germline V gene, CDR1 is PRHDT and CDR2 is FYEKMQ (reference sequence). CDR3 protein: CASSGSGQGAHSYTF. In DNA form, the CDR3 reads TGTGCCAGCAGCGGATCCGGACAGGGGGCCCATAGCTACACCTTC.

As DNA, the CDR3 is TGTGCCAGCAGCCAAGAACTCACACGGGGATCACCCCTCCACTTT. As protein: CASSQELTRGSPLHF. The chain combines TRBV3-1 with TRBJ1-6; no clear D. V dropped 0 bases and J dropped 10 bases, with 13 bases sitting between them. In germline, CDR1 is LGHDT, CDR2 YNNKEL (reference sequence). This CDR3 comprises 15 residues.